The 32 T cell receptor beta chains reported below all come from one sample, sequenced in a study of cytomegalovirus exposure and HLA in healthy donors (dated by TCRdb to about 2017). The protocol used for the library was the immunoSEQ multiplex PCR assay. For the multiplex PCR, a mixture combining 60 forward primers for TCR Vbeta segments and 13 reverse primers for TCR Jbeta segments was used. TCRdb obtained this table from immuneACCESS and retained in-frame rearrangements with V and J assigned. These tables miss some clones; where compared with another copy, unresolved V genes account for less than half of the shortfall, and the remainder is unexplained. This sample lists some 70,000 clones; around 61% were detected once. The ten biggest clones cover roughly 3% of the sample. The sample consisted of PBMCs. These receptors were collected from a woman aged 45-59 years in good health and CMV-seronegative.

The chain uses TRBV9 and TRBJ2-1, with D possibly TRBD1 on 5 matching bases. This CDR3 is built from 15 residues. Trimming shortened V by 0 bases and J by 1 base, and 8 bases separated the two germline ends. The germline gives CDR1 SGDLS, CDR2 YYNGEE. The CDR3 is CASSVGRGSYNEQFF. CDR3 DNA: TGTGCCAGCAGCGTAGGAAGGGGTTCCTACAATGAGCAGTTCTTC.

This clone was seen more than once but under ten times. This chain links TRBV2 with TRBJ1-2; 10 bases are shared with TRBD1. The CDR3 length is 15 residues. Germline trimming cut 3 bases from V and 8 bases from J; bases unmatched to any gene: 9. Germline V lookup: CDR1 SNHLY, CDR2 FYNNEI. The CDR3 DNA sequence: TGTGCCAGCAGTGAGTTCGGACAGGGGGAGGAAGGCTACACCTTC. Amino acids: CASSEFGQGEEGYTF. Full variable domain (missing parts from reference TRBV2 and TRBJ1-2): EPEVTQTPSHQVTQMGQEVILRCVPISNHLYFYWYRQILGQKVEFLVSFYNNEISEKSEIFDDQFSVERPDGSNFTLKIRSTKLEDSAMYFCASSEFGQGEEGYTFGSGTRLTVV.

The J gene is TRBJ2-1, the V gene TRBV19, with D possibly matching TRBD2 (6 bases). The germline V gene encodes CDR1 LNHDA and CDR2 SQIVND (reference sequence). This CDR3 contains 16 residues. The V end lost 5 bases, the J end lost 3 bases, and 17 bases lay between the germline ends. Here the CDR3 reads CASSSIGTLLYNEQFF. The CDR3 bases are TGTGCCAGTAGTTCCATCGGGACTCTCCTCTACAATGAGCAGTTCTTC.

The sample holds one count of this clone. The chain is built from TRBV7-9 and TRBJ2-7; a weak D match, TRBD2 (7 bases). The CDR3 consists of 16 residues. Germline V lookup: CDR1 SEHNR, CDR2 FQNEAQ (reference sequence). Trimming took 5 bases from V and 2 from J, leaving 19 bases between them. The CDR3 coding sequence is TGTGCCAGCAGCCCATGGACGGGGGGCAATACCTACGAGCAGTACTTC. It specifies CASSPWTGGNTYEQYF.

As for this clone: Possible read error: a much larger clone is one base away. The chain links TRBV7-2 to TRBJ2-1; 10 nucleotides line up with TRBD1. Per the germline V gene, CDR1 is SGHTA and CDR2 is FQGNSA. V shed 5 bases, J shed 6 bases, and the junction held 4 bases outside the gene matches. CDR3 size: 14 residues. CDR3 region: CASSLRTGGNEQFF. The CDR3, as DNA: TGTGCCAGCAGCCTCCGGACAGGGGGCAATGAGCAGTTCTTC.

This clone was recorded only once. V and J are TRBV29-1 and TRBJ2-5, with 8 bases that match TRBD2. The germline V gene has CDR1 SQVTM and CDR2 ANQGSEA. V lost 1 base, J lost 6 bases, and 7 bases stayed unmatched. CDR3 length: 14 amino acids. Written as DNA, the CDR3 is TGCAGCGTTGAAGCAAGCGGGAGTCGAAAGACCCAGTACTTC. This codes for CSVEASGSRKTQYF.

This clone is a singleton in its sample. The gene calls are TRBV15 and TRBJ1-5, with D possibly matching TRBD1 (5 bases). V was pared by 0 bases and J by 5 bases, with 8 bases between. This CDR3 has 14 residues. The germline CDR1 and CDR2 sequences are LNHNV and YYDKDF (reference sequence). The CDR3 spells CATSRDKGDQPQHF. CDR3 DNA: TGTGCCACCAGCAGAGATAAAGGGGATCAGCCCCAGCATTTT.

The rearrangement links TRBV4-3 to TRBJ2-3; D is uncertain. V dropped 1 base and J dropped 2 bases, with 10 bases sitting between them. The CDR3 is 15 amino acids. Germline V CDR1 and CDR2: LGHNA, YSLEER. The CDR3 bases are TGCGCCAGCAGCCAAGTTTCTGTTTACACAGATACGCAGTATTTT. Protein sequence: CASSQVSVYTDTQYF.

This clone came up once. The V call is TRBV10-3, the J call TRBJ2-7; TRBD2 matches at 14 bases. The CDR3 has 15 residues. Germline loops: CDR1 ENHRY, CDR2 SYGVKD. Trimming at V came to 5 bases and at J to 5 bases, leaving 5 bases not matched to a gene. The CDR3 reads CAISSGTSGRDEQYF. The CDR3 nucleotides read TGTGCCATCAGTTCCGGGACTAGCGGGAGAGACGAGCAGTACTTC.

This chain uses TRBV6-5 with TRBJ2-1, with 7 bases aligning to TRBD2. CDR1 MNHEY and CDR2 SVGAGI come from the germline V gene. The CDR3 sequence is 14 residues long. CDR3 nucleotide sequence: TGTGGAGTTGGGCGGGGGTTTTTGAAGAATGAGCAGTTCTTC. It specifies CGVGRGFLKNEQFF.

This clone was seen ten or more times. The chain combines TRBV6-4 with TRBJ2-3; no definite D call. This CDR3 spans 15 amino acids. Between the trimmed V and J ends, which lost 3 bases and 2 bases, there was a span of 12 bases. Germline V gene lookup returns CDR1 MRHNA and CDR2 SNTAGT. CDR3 bases: TGTGCCAGCAGTGAAATCGCAGGCCACACAGATACGCAGTATTTT. Residues: CASSEIAGHTDTQYF.

CDR3 in DNA: TGTGCCAGCAGTACTAGCGGGAGATCTTGGGAGCAGTACTTC. Translating it yields CASSTSGRSWEQYF. The rearrangement joins TRBV28 to TRBJ2-7; 11 nucleotides align to TRBD2. The CDR3 totals 14 residues. The germline CDR1 and CDR2 sequences are MDHEN and SYDVKM. V shed 5 bases and J 7 bases; nucleotides not matched to a gene: 7.

The rearrangement uses TRBV7-8 and TRBJ2-1; 8 positions match TRBD1. There are 16 residues in the CDR3. Per germline, CDR1 SGHVS and CDR2 FQNEAQ. The trim removed 1 base at V and 6 bases at J, leaving 8 bases unmatched. The CDR3 spells CASSLGDRGYFNEQFF. The CDR3 DNA is TGTGCCAGCAGCTTAGGAGACAGGGGCTACTTCAATGAGCAGTTCTTC.

The DNA of the CDR3 is TGTGCCAGCAGAGCGGGGGGCGGGGTGGGCAATCAGCCCCAGCATTTT. Translating it yields CASRAGGGVGNQPQHF. This chain connects TRBV7-8 to TRBJ1-5; maybe TRBD1 (6 bases). CDR1 and CDR2 (germline): SGHVS, FQNEAQ. Trimming shortened V by 6 bases and J by 2 bases, and 17 bases separated the two germline ends. CDR3 length: 16 amino acids.

This clone was observed a few times. This chain joins TRBV7-8 and TRBJ1-2; no definite D call. The germline V and J ends were trimmed by 4 bases and 5 bases, with 8 bases remaining between them. Germline V gives CDR1 SGHVS, CDR2 FQNEAQ. The CDR3 length is 12 residues. In DNA, the CDR3 is TGTGCCAGCAGCTCCAACACGTATGGCTACACCTTC. Translation gives CASSSNTYGYTF.

This clone has only a few counts. The chain recombines TRBV6-5 with TRBJ1-1; D unclear. Trimming shortened V by 2 bases and J by 6 bases, and 19 bases separated the two germline ends. The CDR3 is 16 residues long. CDR1 and CDR2 (germline): MNHEY, SVGAGI. DNA of the CDR3: TGTGCCAGCAGTTACGGAAGGAGCCCATCGCCTGCTGAAGCTTTCTTT. Translation: CASSYGRSPSPAEAFF.

Only a few counts were recorded for this clone. This chain connects TRBV2 to TRBJ2-1, with TRBD2 matching over 7 bases. The CDR3 has 13 residues. Trimming removed 7 bases from V and 11 bases from J; junction bases left unmatched: 11. CDR1 and CDR2 (germline): SNHLY, FYNNEI. CDR3 region: CASNSGVSGKQFF. The CDR3 bases are TGTGCCAGCAACAGCGGGGTCTCAGGGAAGCAGTTCTTC.

This chain uses TRBV30 with TRBJ1-1, with 7 bases lining up with TRBD1. The CDR3 totals 12 residues. CDR1 is GTSNPN and CDR2 is SVGIG in the germline V gene (reference sequence). The ends lost 3 bases at V and 8 bases at J; junction bases unmatched: 6. The CDR3 DNA sequence: TGTGCCTGGAGATCCGGGACAGCAGAAGCTTTCTTT. It codes for CAWRSGTAEAFF.

This chain uses TRBV7-2 with TRBJ2-1, with 13 bases identical to TRBD2. V lost 3 bases to trimming and J lost 9 bases; unmatched junction nucleotides: 8. The V gene's germline CDR1 is SGHTA and CDR2 FQGNSA. The CDR3 runs 16 residues. The CDR3 sequence: CASSFRTSGSSSEQFF. Here the CDR3 DNA reads TGTGCCAGCAGCTTCAGGACTAGCGGGAGCTCGAGTGAGCAGTTCTTC.

The chain recombines TRBV18 with TRBJ2-7, with a tentative D call TRBD1 (5 bases). CDR1 is KGHSH, CDR2 LQKENI, per germline. This CDR3 is 15 amino acids long. V gave up 2 bases and J gave up 3 bases, with 14 bases separating them. Here the CDR3 DNA reads TGTGCCAGCTCACCAGAGCAGGGATGGGTCTACGAGCAGTACTTC. It encodes CASSPEQGWVYEQYF.

This clone appeared a few times. The chain recombines TRBV29-1 with TRBJ2-3; unclear D gene. The CDR3 totals 12 residues. Trimming left V 4 bases short and J 4 bases short, with 9 bases between. Germline V gene data show CDR1 as SQVTM and CDR2 as ANQGSEA. The CDR3 loop is CSVGAGPDTQYF. In DNA, the CDR3 is TGCAGCGTTGGGGCCGGCCCAGATACGCAGTATTTT.

The DNA for the CDR3 is TGTGCCAGCAACCCCAGAGGATCAGAGGATGAGCAGTTCTTC. This translates into CASNPRGSEDEQFF. This chain joins TRBV27 and TRBJ2-1; D gene unclear. The CDR3 extends over 14 amino acids. Germline V gene sequence: CDR1 MNHEY, CDR2 SMNVEV (reference sequence). V lost 7 bases and J lost 8, with 18 bases in between.

The chain employs TRBV4-2 and TRBJ2-1, with no clear D. Trimming took off 0 bases at V and 3 bases at J, with 12 bases between the two ends. The CDR3 is made up of 16 amino acids. Germline-derived CDR1 and CDR2 are LGHNA and YNFKEQ. The CDR3 here is CASSQDPAVGYNEQFF. CDR3 sequence (DNA): TGTGCCAGCAGCCAAGATCCGGCGGTTGGCTACAATGAGCAGTTCTTC.

This clone was seen more than once but under ten times. The rearrangement links TRBV7-3 to TRBJ2-3, with TRBD2 identical over 7 bases. CDR3 size: 16 residues. Germline CDR1 is SGHTA and CDR2 is FQGTGA. V lost 5 bases to trimming and J lost 2 bases; unmatched junction nucleotides: 10. In nucleotides, the CDR3 is TGTGCCAGCAGCCATAAGAGCGGGGCTCTCACAGATACGCAGTATTTT. It encodes CASSHKSGALTDTQYF.

The CDR3 spells CASSRPGTGIYEQYF. In nucleotides, the CDR3 is TGTGCCAGCTCACGCCCCGGGACAGGGATCTACGAGCAGTACTTC. The chain combines TRBV18 with TRBJ2-7, with 9 bases lining up with TRBD1. The CDR3 has 15 amino acids. Per germline, CDR1 KGHSH and CDR2 LQKENI. V shed 4 bases, J shed 3 bases, and the junction held 7 bases outside the gene matches.

The rearrangement links TRBV4-3 to TRBJ2-3, with no clear D. The V gene lost 3 bases and the J gene lost 5 bases, with 9 bases spanning the gap. This CDR3 spans 13 amino acids. The germline CDR1 and CDR2 sequences are LGHNA and YSLEER. CDR3 in amino acids: CASSHEHGDTQYF. The DNA for the CDR3 is TGCGCCAGCAGCCACGAACATGGAGATACGCAGTATTTT.

This chain links TRBV14 with TRBJ1-2; no reliable D call. V lost 2 bases, J lost 8 bases, and 6 bases lay in between. The CDR3 length is 11 residues. CDR1 and CDR2 (germline): SGHDN, FVKESK. The CDR3 region has the DNA TGTGCCAGCAGCCAAAGTAGCGGCTACACCTTC. Residues: CASSQSSGYTF.

V usage is TRBV28 and J usage is TRBJ1-2; 8 bases agree with TRBD1. Trimming took 5 bases from V and 4 from J; bases not matched to a gene: 9. Looked up from germline, CDR1 is MDHEN and CDR2 is SYDVKM. The CDR3 runs 15 residues. CDR3 coding DNA: TGTGCCAGCAGTACAGGACAGGGATGGTCCTATGGCTACACCTTC. Its translation: CASSTGQGWSYGYTF.

This clone has ten or more counts. The chain links TRBV6-1 to TRBJ1-2; possible D gene TRBD1, 6 bases. Trimming took off 6 bases at V and 2 bases at J, with 13 bases between the two ends. Germline V gene data show CDR1 as MNHNS and CDR2 as SASEGT. CDR3 length: 14 amino acids. Here the CDR3 reads CASRESTGNYGYTF. Here the CDR3 DNA reads TGTGCCAGCAGGGAAAGCACAGGGAACTATGGCTACACCTTC.

This clone came up once. The V call is TRBV9, the J call TRBJ2-7; TRBD1 is a possible D gene (6 bases). Trimming removed 10 bases at V and 6 bases at J, with 23 bases between. The germline V gene has CDR1 SGDLS and CDR2 YYNGEE. The CDR3 has 14 residues. Written as DNA, the CDR3 is TGTGCCGGGGGTAGATGGGGGCCGGGGAGCGAGCAGTACTTC. Its protein product is CAGGRWGPGSEQYF.

This clone has more than one count but fewer than ten. This chain joins TRBV9 and TRBJ2-7; 10 bases agree with TRBD1. V was pared by 4 bases and J by 7 bases, with 8 bases of the junction left unmatched. CDR3 size: 14 residues. In germline, CDR1 is SGDLS, CDR2 YYNGEE. CDR3 protein: CASSSDRGLSEQYF. The DNA of the CDR3 is TGTGCCAGCAGCTCCGACAGGGGGCTGAGTGAGCAGTACTTC.

The chain couples TRBV28 to TRBJ2-3; TRBD2 might be the D (7 bases). From germline, CDR1 is MDHEN and CDR2 SYDVKM. The CDR3 length is 16 residues. The ends were cut back, 5 bases at V and 3 bases at J, with 18 bases in the middle. CDR3 bases: TGTGCCAGCAGTACCCGAGGGGGTAGCGGGACAGATACGCAGTATTTT. This encodes CASSTRGGSGTDTQYF.